The 23 T cell receptor beta chains reported below all come from one sample, sequenced in a study of CD8+ T cells in alopecia areata. TCR sequencing used cDNA made by reverse transcription of extracted RNA. The table came from immunoSEQ multiplex PCR; TCRdb's copy has only in-frame clones and leaves some out. This sample has more than 95,000 clones, with roughly 50% found just once. The sample taken for sequencing was NKG2D-low CD8+ T cells sorted from blood. These receptors all come from a human donor with alopecia areata.

The chain employs TRBV5-1 and TRBJ1-1, with a tentative D call TRBD1 (5 bases). Germline lookup yields CDR1 SGHRS and CDR2 YFSETQ. V lost 1 base and J lost 3, with 13 bases in between. The length of the CDR3 is 15 residues. The CDR3 DNA sequence: TGCGCCAGCAGCTTGTTCCCGGAGACAGACACTGAAGCTTTCTTT. Its protein product is CASSLFPETDTEAFF.

This clone was detected only a few times. This chain uses TRBV29-1 with TRBJ2-3; the D call may be TRBD1 or TRBD2 (5 bases each). The V end was cut by 3 bases, the J end by 4 bases, with 17 bases between. The CDR3 has 15 amino acids. Germline-derived CDR1 and CDR2 are SQVTM and ANQGSEA. This CDR3 reads CSVDGVEDSADTQYF. CDR3 bases: TGCAGCGTTGACGGGGTAGAAGACAGTGCAGATACGCAGTATTTT.

The chain links TRBV7-2 to TRBJ1-2, with 8 nucleotides matching TRBD1. Germline V gene sequence: CDR1 SGHTA, CDR2 FQGNSA. The CDR3 extends over 14 amino acids. Trimming cost V 1 base and J 8 bases; bases outside gene matches: 6. In DNA form, the CDR3 reads TGTGCCAGCAGCTTAGGGCAGGGGGCGAGCGGCTACACCTTC. Its translation is CASSLGQGASGYTF.

The chain uses TRBV20-1 and TRBJ2-4; possibly TRBD1 or TRBD2 for D (5 bases each). The CDR3 has 11 residues. V dropped 5 bases and J dropped 8 bases, with 10 bases sitting between them. Germline assignment: CDR1 DFQATT and CDR2 SNEGSKA (reference sequence). The CDR3 loop reads CSAGGSDIQYF. As DNA, the CDR3 is TGCAGTGCTGGGGGTAGCGACATTCAGTACTTC.

V usage is TRBV14 and J usage is TRBJ2-1; D is undetermined. Germline V gives CDR1 SGHDN, CDR2 FVKESK. The ends were cut back, 4 bases at V and 4 bases at J, with 11 bases in the middle. This CDR3 spans 14 amino acids. The CDR3 is CASSPDLVYNEQFF. The CDR3 nucleotides are TGTGCCAGCAGCCCTGACTTGGTGTACAATGAGCAGTTCTTC.

This sequence joins TRBV29-1 and TRBJ2-7; tentative D call: TRBD2 (5 bases). Germline V gene data show CDR1 as SQVTM and CDR2 as ANQGSEA. CDR3 length: 11 amino acids. The V and J ends lost 8 bases and 3 bases respectively, with 11 bases between them. The CDR3 region is CSIGGDYEQYF. CDR3 DNA sequence: TGCAGCATTGGAGGTGACTACGAGCAGTACTTC.

There are a few counts of this clone. V and J are TRBV29-1 and TRBJ2-1, with D unclear. V lost 5 bases and J lost 6, with 8 bases in between. CDR3 length: 11 amino acids. Germline V CDR1 and CDR2: SQVTM, ANQGSEA. CDR3 sequence reads: CSVFQVNEQFF. The CDR3 bases are TGCAGCGTTTTTCAGGTCAATGAGCAGTTCTTC.

The J gene is TRBJ2-7, the V gene TRBV11-2, with 11 bases aligning to TRBD1. The CDR3 is 17 amino acids. Trimming removed 2 bases from V and 6 bases from J; junction bases left unmatched: 12. Germline CDR1 reads SGHAT; CDR2 reads FQNNGV. The CDR3, as DNA: TGTGCCAGCAGCTTATATTTCCGGACAGGGGGCTTCCTCGAGCAGTACTTC. It yields the protein CASSLYFRTGGFLEQYF.

The CDR3 DNA is TGTGCCAGCAGTGAAACGGGATCCCTAGCCGGGGAGCTGTTTTTT. Translation: CASSETGSLAGELFF. The V call is TRBV2, the J call TRBJ2-2, with D possibly being TRBD2 (5 bases). CDR1 is SNHLY and CDR2 is FYNNEI in the germline V gene. This CDR3 is built from 15 residues. V was clipped by 2 bases and J by 6 bases, with 13 bases between them.

The chain joins TRBV5-6 to TRBJ1-2, with unresolved D. The ends were cut back, 6 bases at V and 5 bases at J, with 14 bases in the middle. The CDR3 is 13 residues long. CDR1 is SGHDT and CDR2 is YYEEEE in the germline V gene. The CDR3 DNA follows: TGTGCCAGCATATTGGGTGGGATGTATGGCTACACCTTC. This translates into CASILGGMYGYTF.

CDR3 residues: CASSHWTSGGDNEQFF. The CDR3 region has the DNA TGTGCCAGCAGTCACTGGACTAGCGGGGGGGACAATGAGCAGTTCTTC. This chain uses TRBV27 with TRBJ2-1, with 15 nucleotides matching TRBD2. V lost 5 bases to trimming and J lost 5 bases; unmatched junction nucleotides: 4. The germline V gene has CDR1 MNHEY and CDR2 SMNVEV (reference sequence). This CDR3 contains 16 residues.

This clone was detected a few times. V and J are TRBV29-1 and TRBJ2-7; either TRBD1 or TRBD2 may fit D (7 bases each). V dropped 0 bases and J dropped 3 bases, with 15 bases sitting between them. Germline V gene sequence: CDR1 SQVTM, CDR2 ANQGSEA. CDR3 length: 15 residues. The CDR3 protein is CSVEDLSGTDYEQYF. CDR3 nucleotides: TGCAGCGTTGAAGATTTAAGCGGGACAGACTACGAGCAGTACTTC.

The genes are TRBV30 and TRBJ2-7, with D possibly being TRBD1 (5 bases). V shed 3 bases and J shed 2 bases, with 14 bases lying between them. Per germline, CDR1 GTSNPN and CDR2 SVGIG (reference sequence). CDR3 size: 14 residues. CDR3 region: CAWSWGEGAYEQYF. The CDR3 DNA reads as TGTGCCTGGAGCTGGGGTGAAGGGGCCTACGAGCAGTACTTC.

The chain couples TRBV9 to TRBJ2-1; TRBD2 matches at 11 bases. Germline CDR1 is SGDLS and CDR2 is YYNGEE. The CDR3 extends over 15 amino acids. With 2 bases clipped from V and 8 bases from J, the junction kept 6 bases outside the gene matches. CDR3 protein: CASSVSGGVADEQFF. In DNA, the CDR3 is TGTGCCAGCAGCGTTAGCGGGGGGGTAGCAGATGAGCAGTTCTTC.

The table lists this clone with a few counts. The chain employs TRBV28 and TRBJ1-2, with TRBD1 as a possible D gene (5 bases). Germline V lookup: CDR1 MDHEN, CDR2 SYDVKM. Trimming cost V 5 bases and J 8 bases, with 15 bases left between them. The CDR3 consists of 13 residues. The CDR3 DNA reads as TGTGCCAGCAGTGAAGTGGGGGTGCGAGGCTACACCTTC. Protein: CASSEVGVRGYTF.

This clone was counted a few times. The chain is built from TRBV14 and TRBJ2-3; D is undetermined. Germline V gene sequence: CDR1 SGHDN, CDR2 FVKESK. The CDR3 has 12 residues. V lost 4 bases and J lost 6, with 8 bases in between. This CDR3 is CASSLLSDTQYF. CDR3 nucleotides: TGTGCCAGCAGCCTCCTTAGCGATACGCAGTATTTT.

This clone came up once. The rearrangement joins TRBV7-9 to TRBJ2-5, with D possibly called TRBD1 or TRBD2 (5 bases each). The ends were cut back, 4 bases at V and 5 bases at J, with 14 bases in the middle. Germline assignment: CDR1 SEHNR and CDR2 FQNEAQ (reference sequence). The CDR3 extends over 14 amino acids. This CDR3 reads CASSWDEGDETQYF. The CDR3 DNA is TGTGCCAGCAGCTGGGATGAAGGGGACGAGACCCAGTACTTC.

CDR3 amino acids: CASYSGREFF. The CDR3 nucleotides read TGTGCCAGCTACTCGGGAAGGGAGTTCTTC. The chain links TRBV2 to TRBJ2-1; D possibly corresponds to TRBD2 (5 bases). Trimming cost V 8 bases and J 14 bases, with 13 bases left between them. The CDR3 extends over 10 amino acids. Germline V gives CDR1 SNHLY, CDR2 FYNNEI. The variable domain in full, with the rest retrieved from reference TRBV2 and TRBJ2-1, is EPEVTQTPSHQVTQMGQEVILRCVPISNHLYFYWYRQILGQKVEFLVSFYNNEISEKSEIFDDQFSVERPDGSNFTLKIRSTKLEDSAMYFCASYSGREFFGPGTRLTVL.

The chain is built from TRBV28 and TRBJ2-7; maybe TRBD2 (7 bases). Germline V lookup: CDR1 MDHEN, CDR2 SYDVKM. This CDR3 contains 12 residues. The V end was cut by 5 bases, the J end by 5 bases, with 10 bases between. Written as DNA, the CDR3 is TGTGCCAGCAGTGGGAGGGGGAACGAGCAGTACTTC. Protein: CASSGRGNEQYF.

The V gene is TRBV7-2, the J gene TRBJ1-5; the D gene is possibly TRBD1 (6 bases). Between the trimmed V and J ends, which lost 5 bases and 0 bases, there was a span of 11 bases. This CDR3 comprises 15 residues. The germline CDR1 and CDR2 sequences are SGHTA and FQGNSA. The CDR3 nucleotides are TGTGCCAGCAGCCCGACAGGAGATAGCAATCAGCCCCAGCATTTT. Translating it yields CASSPTGDSNQPQHF.

V usage is TRBV27 and J usage is TRBJ2-2; D gene unclear. Trimming shortened V by 2 bases and J by 5 bases, and 9 bases separated the two germline ends. Looked up from germline, CDR1 is MNHEY and CDR2 is SMNVEV (reference sequence). The length of the CDR3 is 14 residues. This CDR3 reads CASSLNVQTGELFF. The DNA for the CDR3 is TGTGCCAGCAGTTTAAACGTGCAAACCGGGGAGCTGTTTTTT.

This clone appeared a single time. The chain combines TRBV4-1 with TRBJ1-4; D could derive from TRBD1 or TRBD2 (5 bases each). The DNA matches TRBJ2-2 better at its end, which makes the J call doubtful. Per the germline V gene, CDR1 is MGHRA and CDR2 is YSYEKL. The CDR3 extends over 15 amino acids. CDR3 loop: CASSQERGRREELFF. CDR3 DNA sequence: TGCGCCAGCAGCCAAGAGAGGGGACGCCGGGAGGAGCTGTTTTTT.

Concerning this clone: Other DNA sequences in this sample translate to the same CDR3. The chain joins TRBV27 to TRBJ2-3; D remains unclear. Between the trimmed V and J ends, which lost 0 bases and 5 bases, there was a span of 3 bases. The CDR3 totals 12 residues. Per germline, CDR1 MNHEY and CDR2 SMNVEV (reference sequence). The CDR3 nucleotides are TGTGCCAGCAGTTTATCGGGAGATACGCAGTATTTT. Encoded protein: CASSLSGDTQYF.